One sample yielded the 16 T cell receptor beta chains listed below, sequenced in a study of blood T cell repertoires in COVID-19. TCRdb's table, derived via immunoSEQ multiplex PCR, lists solely in-frame clones and lacks some. The sample has about 230,000 clones; over 80% are singletons. The sequenced material came from peripheral blood. The source of these receptors is a man between 25 and 39 years old with COVID-19, enrolled during active disease.

This chain connects TRBV5-1 to TRBJ2-1; 14 bases fit TRBD2. CDR1 and CDR2 (germline): SGHRS, YFSETQ. CDR3 size: 17 residues. J was trimmed by 7 bases and V by 4 bases; bases with no gene match: 10. In DNA form, the CDR3 reads TGCGCCAGCAGCCTGACTAGCGGGAGGGCCCTTCCTAATGAGCAGTTCTTC. As protein: CASSLTSGRALPNEQFF. Supplemented by reference TRBV5-1 and TRBJ2-1, the full variable domain reads KAGVTQTPRYLIKTRGQQVTLSCSPISGHRSVSWYQQTPGQGLQFLFEYFSETQRNKGNFPGRFSGRQFSNSRSEMNVSTLELGDSALYLCASSLTSGRALPNEQFFGPGTRLTVL.

The chain is built from TRBV4-2 and TRBJ2-7; 11 nucleotides align to TRBD2. Germline V gene data show CDR1 as LGHNA and CDR2 as YNFKEQ. Trimming at V came to 3 bases and at J to 2 bases, leaving 9 bases not matched to a gene. The CDR3 has 17 residues. The CDR3 bases are TGTGCCAGCAGCCAGGGCCCCCCTAGCGGGGGGACCTACGAGCAGTACTTC. Amino acid sequence: CASSQGPPSGGTYEQYF.

The chain couples TRBV30 to TRBJ1-4, with 7 positions matching TRBD1. V lost 4 bases, J lost 4 bases, and 6 bases stayed unmatched. Germline CDR1 GTSNPN, CDR2 SVGIG (reference sequence). The CDR3 sequence is 14 residues long. The CDR3 DNA follows: TGTGCCTGGACTACAGGGACAGTTAATGAAAAACTGTTTTTT. It specifies CAWTTGTVNEKLFF.

The rearrangement links TRBV4-3 to TRBJ1-5; no definite D call. The germline CDR1 and CDR2 sequences are LGHNA and YSLEER. V was cut by 0 bases and J by 7 bases, with 16 bases left in between. CDR3 length: 16 amino acids. Here the CDR3 reads CASSQDNSGIEQPQHF. CDR3 bases: TGCGCCAGCAGCCAAGATAATTCGGGAATAGAACAGCCCCAGCATTTT.

This clone was counted once. The chain links TRBV10-3 to TRBJ2-7, with 7 bases identical to TRBD1. The CDR3 extends over 14 amino acids. Trimming removed 6 bases from V and 7 bases from J; junction bases left unmatched: 12. In germline, CDR1 is ENHRY, CDR2 SYGVKD. Here the CDR3 DNA reads TGTGCCATCAGCTCGACAGGGAGTTTGGAAGAGCAGTACTTC. Residues: CAISSTGSLEEQYF.

This clone was detected only once. The chain is built from TRBV5-1 and TRBJ2-1; no reliable D call. The V end was cut by 4 bases, the J end by 9 bases, with 11 bases between. The CDR3 length is 12 residues. The germline CDR1 and CDR2 sequences are SGHRS and YFSETQ. The CDR3 sequence is CASSLSSGEQFF. CDR3 sequence (DNA): TGCGCCAGCAGCCTGTCTTCGGGTGAGCAGTTCTTC.

The CDR3 region has the DNA TGTGCCAGCAGCCCTCGCAATCAGCCCCAGCATTTT. It translates to CASSPRNQPQHF. The V and J genes are TRBV16 and TRBJ1-5; D is unresolved. The ends were cut back, 4 bases at V and 2 bases at J, with 3 bases in the middle. Germline V gene sequence: CDR1 KGHSY, CDR2 FQNENV. This CDR3 contains 12 residues.

This chain links TRBV6-1 with TRBJ2-7, with D possibly matching TRBD1 (6 bases). CDR3 length: 13 amino acids. Trimming cost V 2 bases and J 6 bases, with 11 bases left between them. Germline V gene data show CDR1 as MNHNS and CDR2 as SASEGT. The CDR3 DNA reads as TGTGCCAGCAGTGAAAACAGGGCGTCCGAGCAGTACTTC. Amino acid sequence: CASSENRASEQYF.

V and J are TRBV4-1 and TRBJ2-5, with D perhaps matching TRBD1 (6 bases). This CDR3 comprises 15 residues. The V end lost 2 bases, the J end lost 3 bases, and 13 bases lay between the germline ends. Germline V gene data show CDR1 as MGHRA and CDR2 as YSYEKL. As DNA, the CDR3 is TGCGCCAGCAGCCAACAACCGGGACAAGAAGAGACCCAGTACTTC. It yields the protein CASSQQPGQEETQYF.

The gene calls are TRBV28 and TRBJ1-1; TRBD1 agrees at 11 bases. Trimming at V came to 6 bases and at J to 4 bases, leaving 4 bases not matched to a gene. Germline V gene data show CDR1 as MDHEN and CDR2 as SYDVKM. The CDR3 sequence is 14 residues long. CDR3 protein: CASRDRGRGTEAFF. CDR3 DNA sequence: TGTGCCAGCAGGGACAGGGGGCGAGGCACTGAAGCTTTCTTT.

The chain employs TRBV6-1 and TRBJ1-1, with D perhaps TRBD1 (5 bases). Trimming removed 0 bases at V and 4 bases at J, with 9 bases between. The CDR3 loop spans 14 amino acids. CDR1 is MNHNS, CDR2 SASEGT, per germline. The CDR3: CASSEAEGTTEAFF. CDR3 coding DNA: TGTGCCAGCAGTGAAGCGGAGGGGACCACTGAAGCTTTCTTT.

The rearrangement uses TRBV5-4 and TRBJ2-2, with 15 bases matching TRBD2. The CDR3 has 18 residues. Trimming at V came to 7 bases and at J to 4 bases, leaving 11 bases not matched to a gene. CDR1 SGHNT and CDR2 YYREEE come from the germline V gene (reference sequence). The chain's CDR3 is CASGSGLAGGRRTGELFF. The DNA of the CDR3 is TGTGCCAGCGGAAGTGGACTAGCGGGAGGGAGGCGCACCGGGGAGCTGTTTTTT.

This rearrangement joins TRBV7-9 to TRBJ2-7, with TRBD1 matching over 7 bases. J lost 3 bases, V lost 4 bases, and 9 bases had no gene match. The CDR3 runs 15 residues. Germline CDR1 and CDR2: SEHNR and FQNEAQ (reference sequence). Here the CDR3 DNA reads TGTGCCAGCAGCTCACGACAGGGAAAAAACTACGAGCAGTACTTC. Protein product: CASSSRQGKNYEQYF. The complete variable domain, with remaining parts taken from reference TRBV7-9 and TRBJ2-7, reads DTGVSQNPRHKITKRGQNVTFRCDPISEHNRLYWYRQTLGQGPEFLTYFQNEAQLEKSRLLSDRFSAERPKGSFSTLEIQRTEQGDSAMYLCASSSRQGKNYEQYFGPGTRLTVT.

The chain employs TRBV5-5 and TRBJ1-5, with no clear D. There are 15 residues in the CDR3. Germline loops: CDR1 SGHKS, CDR2 YYEKEE (reference sequence). Trimming took 1 base from V and 4 from J, leaving 12 bases between them. CDR3 coding DNA: TGTGCCAGCAGCTTGTCGGGATCGGATAATCAGCCCCAGCATTTT. Amino acids: CASSLSGSDNQPQHF.

The chain recombines TRBV5-5 with TRBJ1-2; D is possibly TRBD1 (6 bases). The V and J ends lost 4 bases and 6 bases respectively, with 16 bases between them. This CDR3 is 14 amino acids long. Germline V gene data show CDR1 as SGHKS and CDR2 as YYEKEE (reference sequence). The DNA of the CDR3 is TGTGCCAGCAGCAGACAGACAGGTGGAGATGGCTACACCTTC. Its protein is CASSRQTGGDGYTF. The whole variable domain, remainder taken from reference TRBV5-5 and TRBJ1-2, is DAGVTQSPTHLIKTRGQQVTLRCSPISGHKSVSWYQQVLGQGPQFIFQYYEKEERGRGNFPDRFSARQFPNYSSELNVNALLLGDSALYLCASSRQTGGDGYTFGSGTRLTVV.

The chain joins TRBV30 to TRBJ1-4; D is possibly TRBD1 (6 bases). This CDR3 region has 16 residues. Germline V gene data show CDR1 as GTSNPN and CDR2 as SVGIG (reference sequence). Trimming removed 1 base at V and 4 bases at J, with 16 bases between. CDR3 nucleotides: TGTGCCTGGAGTGAGAGCGCGGACAGTTTTAATGAAAAACTGTTTTTT. Its translation: CAWSESADSFNEKLFF.